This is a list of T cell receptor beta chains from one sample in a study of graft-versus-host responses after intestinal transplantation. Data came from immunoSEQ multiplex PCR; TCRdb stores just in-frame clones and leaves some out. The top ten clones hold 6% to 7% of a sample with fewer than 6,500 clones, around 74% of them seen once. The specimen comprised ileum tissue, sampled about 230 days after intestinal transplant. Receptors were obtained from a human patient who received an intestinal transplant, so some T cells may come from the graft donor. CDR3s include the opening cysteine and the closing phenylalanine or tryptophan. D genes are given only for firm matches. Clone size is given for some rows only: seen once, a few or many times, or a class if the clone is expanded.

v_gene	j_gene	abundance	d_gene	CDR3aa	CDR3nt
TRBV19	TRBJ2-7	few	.	CASSTVGGSYEQYF	TGTGCCAGTAGTACCGTCGGCGGGTCCTACGAGCAGTACTTC
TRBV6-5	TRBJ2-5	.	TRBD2	CASSLSRGGQETQYF	TGTGCCAGCAGCCTAAGTCGGGGGGGGCAAGAGACCCAGTACTTC
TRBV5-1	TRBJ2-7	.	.	CASSFTGPSYEQYF	TGCGCCAGCAGCTTTACAGGTCCGTCGTACGAGCAGTACTTC
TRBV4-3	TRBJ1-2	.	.	CASSQGANYGYTF	TGCGCCAGCAGCCAGGGGGCGAACTATGGCTACACCTTC
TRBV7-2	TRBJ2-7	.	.	CASSLGGGISYEQYF	TGTGCCAGCAGCTTAGGAGGAGGGATCTCCTACGAGCAGTACTTC
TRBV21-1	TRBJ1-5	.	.	CASSKGRGQSNQPQHF	TGTGCCAGCAGCAAAGGGAGAGGACAGAGCAATCAGCCCCAGCATTTT
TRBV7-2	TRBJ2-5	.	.	CASRGRTYQETQYF	TGTGCCAGCAGGGGTCGGACTTACCAAGAGACCCAGTACTTC
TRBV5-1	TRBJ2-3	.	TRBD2	CASSLAGTSPDTQYF	TGCGCCAGCAGCTTGGCCGGGACTAGTCCAGATACGCAGTATTTT
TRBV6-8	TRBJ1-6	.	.	CASSTLGGRNSPLHF	TGTGCCAGCAGTACCTTAGGGGGGCGTAATTCACCCCTCCACTTT
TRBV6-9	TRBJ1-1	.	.	CASSYAGVMTEAFF	TGTGCCAGCAGTTACGCAGGGGTTATGACTGAAGCTTTCTTT
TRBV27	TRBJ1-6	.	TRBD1	CASSLSGTVNSPLHF	TGTGCCAGCAGTTTATCGGGGACAGTTAATTCACCCCTCCACTTT
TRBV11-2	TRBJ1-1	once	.	CASSLAGRTEAFF	TGTGCCAGCAGCTTAGCGGGTAGGACTGAAGCTTTCTTT
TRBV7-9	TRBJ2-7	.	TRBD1	CASGTGYYEQYF	TGTGCCAGCGGGACAGGGTACTACGAGCAGTACTTC
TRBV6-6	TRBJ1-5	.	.	CASRIDSNQPQHF	TGTGCCAGCAGGATAGACAGCAATCAGCCCCAGCATTTT
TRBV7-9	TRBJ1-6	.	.	CASSLDGLNSPLHF	TGTGCCAGCAGCTTAGACGGCCTTAATTCACCCCTCCACTTT
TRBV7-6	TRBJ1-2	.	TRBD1	CASRPQGARGYTF	TGTGCCAGCAGGCCACAGGGGGCGCGGGGCTACACCTTC
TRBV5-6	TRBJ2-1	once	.	CAIQFRPGPTPEDEQFF	TGTGCCATCCAATTCCGTCCAGGACCCACTCCCGAAGATGAGCAGTTCTTC
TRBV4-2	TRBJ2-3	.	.	CASSLLFSSGTDTQYF	TGTGCCAGCAGCCTCCTTTTTTCTAGCGGCACAGATACGCAGTATTTT
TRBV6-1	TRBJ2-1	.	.	CASSDRRLSDEQFF	TGTGCCAGCAGTGACCGGCGGTTATCGGATGAGCAGTTCTTC
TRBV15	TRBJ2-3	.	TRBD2	CATSRDSGGADTQYF	TGTGCCACCAGCAGAGATAGCGGGGGGGCAGATACGCAGTATTTT
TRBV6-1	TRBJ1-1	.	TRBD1	CASSEAEGQGDTEAFF	TGTGCCAGCAGTGAAGCAGAGGGACAGGGGGACACTGAAGCTTTCTTT
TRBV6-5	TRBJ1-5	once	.	CASSVTPNQPQHF	TGTGCCAGCAGTGTCACCCCTAATCAGCCCCAGCATTTT
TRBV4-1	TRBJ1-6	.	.	CASSLQQGSGSPLHF	TGCGCCAGCAGCCTCCAACAGGGATCTGGATCACCCCTCCACTTT
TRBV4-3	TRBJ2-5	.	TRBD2	CASSSAGTSGEETQYF	TGCGCCAGCAGCTCCGCCGGGACTAGCGGGGAAGAGACCCAGTACTTC
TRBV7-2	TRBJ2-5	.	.	CASSLTRAETQYF	TGTGCCAGCAGCTTGACGCGGGCAGAGACCCAGTACTTC
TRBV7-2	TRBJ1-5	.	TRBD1	CASSKGGSIWPQHF	TGTGCCAGCAGTAAAGGGGGCAGTATATGGCCCCAGCATTTT
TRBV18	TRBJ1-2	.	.	CASSPKQLGARDGYGYTF	TGTGCCAGCTCACCAAAACAACTCGGGGCCCGGGACGGCTATGGCTACACCTTC
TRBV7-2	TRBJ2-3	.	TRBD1	CASSFTGVIGTDTQYF	TGTGCCAGCAGCTTTACAGGGGTTATTGGCACAGATACGCAGTATTTT
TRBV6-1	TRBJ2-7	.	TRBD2	CASSERGIAGGDEQYF	TGTGCCAGCAGTGAAAGAGGGATAGCGGGGGGGGATGAGCAGTACTTC
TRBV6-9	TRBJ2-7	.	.	CASSYTQAEQYF	TGTGCCAGCAGTTACACACAGGCAGAGCAGTACTTC
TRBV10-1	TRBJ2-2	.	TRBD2	CASSPSGNTGELLF	TGCGCCAGCAGTCCTAGCGGGAACACCGGGGAGCTGCTTTTT
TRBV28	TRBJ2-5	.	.	CASSPPEGGLGDQYF	TGTGCCAGCAGTCCACCTGAAGGAGGGCTGGGGGATCAGTACTTC
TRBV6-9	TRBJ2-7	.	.	CASSESPGHNYEQYF	TGTGCCAGCAGCGAGTCGCCGGGACACAACTACGAGCAGTACTTC
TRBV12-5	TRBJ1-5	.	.	CASGFQGYNQPQHF	TGTGCTAGTGGTTTCCAGGGTTACAATCAGCCCCAGCATTTT
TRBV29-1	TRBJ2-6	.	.	CSVEIRGGGANVLTF	TGCAGCGTTGAAATTCGGGGTGGTGGGGCCAACGTCCTGACTTTC
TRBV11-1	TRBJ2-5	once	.	CASSSVRETQYF	TGTGCCAGCAGTTCTGTAAGGGAGACCCAGTACTTC
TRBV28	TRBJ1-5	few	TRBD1	CASKEGTGPQHF	TGTGCCAGCAAAGAAGGGACAGGGCCCCAGCATTTT
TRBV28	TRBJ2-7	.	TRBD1	CASSPIDRAPYEQYF	TGTGCCAGCAGTCCAATCGACAGGGCTCCCTACGAGCAGTACTTC
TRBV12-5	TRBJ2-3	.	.	CASGFSQWASTDTQYF	TGTGCTAGTGGTTTCTCTCAATGGGCTTCCACAGATACGCAGTATTTT
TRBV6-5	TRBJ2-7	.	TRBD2	CASSASGGYEQYF	TGTGCCAGCAGTGCCAGCGGGGGCTACGAGCAGTACTTC
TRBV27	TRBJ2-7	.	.	CASSLYLGPLYEQYF	TGTGCCAGCAGTTTATACCTAGGGCCCCTCTACGAGCAGTACTTC
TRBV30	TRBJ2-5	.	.	CAWKTGPKETQYF	TGTGCCTGGAAGACAGGACCTAAAGAGACCCAGTACTTC
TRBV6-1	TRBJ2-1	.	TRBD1	CASSSRDRGGDEQFF	TGTGCCAGCAGTAGCCGGGACAGGGGAGGGGATGAGCAGTTCTTC
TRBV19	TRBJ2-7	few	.	CATGGDYEQYF	TGTGCCACAGGGGGGGACTACGAGCAGTACTTC
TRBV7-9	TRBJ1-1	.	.	CASSLDATEAFF	TGTGCCAGCAGCTTAGACGCAACTGAAGCTTTCTTT
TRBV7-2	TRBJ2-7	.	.	CASSLTATEQYF	TGTGCCAGCAGCTTAACTGCTACCGAGCAGTACTTC
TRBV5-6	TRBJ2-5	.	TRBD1	CASTPWGQGLLETQYF	TGTGCCAGCACCCCATGGGGACAGGGCCTTCTGGAGACCCAGTACTTC
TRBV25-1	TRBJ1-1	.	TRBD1	CASSDSLRGQGTEAFF	TGTGCCAGCAGTGATTCACTCAGGGGGCAAGGAACTGAAGCTTTCTTT
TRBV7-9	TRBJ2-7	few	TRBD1	CASSVRDRAYEQYF	TGTGCCAGCAGCGTCCGGGACAGGGCCTACGAGCAGTACTTC